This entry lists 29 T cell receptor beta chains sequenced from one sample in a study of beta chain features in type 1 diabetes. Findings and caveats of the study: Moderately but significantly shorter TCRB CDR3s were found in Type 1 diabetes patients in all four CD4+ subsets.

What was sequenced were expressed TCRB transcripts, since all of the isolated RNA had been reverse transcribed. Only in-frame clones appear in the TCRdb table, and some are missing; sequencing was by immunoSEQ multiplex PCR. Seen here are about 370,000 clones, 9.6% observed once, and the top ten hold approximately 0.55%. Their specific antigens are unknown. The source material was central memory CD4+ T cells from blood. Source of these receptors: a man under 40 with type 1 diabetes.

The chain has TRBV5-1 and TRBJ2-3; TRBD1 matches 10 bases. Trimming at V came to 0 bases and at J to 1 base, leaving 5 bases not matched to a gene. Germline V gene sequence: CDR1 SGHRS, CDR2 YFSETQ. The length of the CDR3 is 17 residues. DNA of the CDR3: TGCGCCAGCAGCTTGGCCTTCGGGACAGGGGGCACAGATACGCAGTATTTT. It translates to CASSLAFGTGGTDTQYF.

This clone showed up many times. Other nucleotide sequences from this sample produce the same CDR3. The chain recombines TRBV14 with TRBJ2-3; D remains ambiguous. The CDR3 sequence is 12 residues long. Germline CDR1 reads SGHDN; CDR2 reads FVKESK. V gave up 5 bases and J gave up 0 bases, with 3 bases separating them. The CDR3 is CASSYSTDTQYF. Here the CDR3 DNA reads TGTGCCAGCAGCTATAGCACAGATACGCAGTATTTT.

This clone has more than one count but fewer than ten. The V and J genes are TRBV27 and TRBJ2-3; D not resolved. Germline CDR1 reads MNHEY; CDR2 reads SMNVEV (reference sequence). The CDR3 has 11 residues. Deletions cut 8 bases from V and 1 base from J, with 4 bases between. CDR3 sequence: CASQRTDTQYF. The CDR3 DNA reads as TGTGCCAGCCAACGCACAGATACGCAGTATTTT.

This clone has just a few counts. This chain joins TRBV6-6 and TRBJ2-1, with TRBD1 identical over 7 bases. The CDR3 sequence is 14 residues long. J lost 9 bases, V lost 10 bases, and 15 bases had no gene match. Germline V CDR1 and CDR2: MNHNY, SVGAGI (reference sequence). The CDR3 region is CATRQGGIMSEQFF. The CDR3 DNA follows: TGTGCCACCAGACAGGGTGGGATAATGAGTGAGCAGTTCTTC.

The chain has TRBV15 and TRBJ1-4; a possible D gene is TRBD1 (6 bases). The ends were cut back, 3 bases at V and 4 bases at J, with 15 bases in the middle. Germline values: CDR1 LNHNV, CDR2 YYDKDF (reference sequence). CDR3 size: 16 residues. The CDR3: CATSRIGQQNNEKLFF. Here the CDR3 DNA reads TGTGCCACCAGCAGGATAGGACAGCAGAATAATGAAAAACTGTTTTTT. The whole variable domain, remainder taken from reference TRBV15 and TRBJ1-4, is DAMVIQNPRYQVTQFGKPVTLSCSQTLNHNVMYWYQQKSSQAPKLLFHYYDKDFNNEADTPDNFQSRRPNTSFCFLDIRSPGLGDTAMYLCATSRIGQQNNEKLFFGSGTQLSVL.

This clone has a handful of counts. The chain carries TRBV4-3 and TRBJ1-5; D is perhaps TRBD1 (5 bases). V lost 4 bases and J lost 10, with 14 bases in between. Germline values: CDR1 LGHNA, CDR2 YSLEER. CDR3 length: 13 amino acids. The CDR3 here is CASSLENRSPQHF. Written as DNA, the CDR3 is TGCGCCAGCAGCCTAGAAAACAGGAGCCCCCAGCATTTT.

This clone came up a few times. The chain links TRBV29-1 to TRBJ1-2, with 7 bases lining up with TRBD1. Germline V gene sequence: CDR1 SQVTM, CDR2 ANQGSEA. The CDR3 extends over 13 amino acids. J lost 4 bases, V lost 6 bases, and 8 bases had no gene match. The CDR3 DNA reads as TGCAGCGTAACCGGGACAGAGGCCTATGGCTACACCTTC. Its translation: CSVTGTEAYGYTF.

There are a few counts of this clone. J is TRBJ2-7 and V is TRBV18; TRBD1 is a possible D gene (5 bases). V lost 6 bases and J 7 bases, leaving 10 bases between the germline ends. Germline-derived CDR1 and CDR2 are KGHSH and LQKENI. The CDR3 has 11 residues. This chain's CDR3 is CASSPDREQYF. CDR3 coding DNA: TGTGCCAGCTCTCCCGACAGAGAGCAGTACTTC.

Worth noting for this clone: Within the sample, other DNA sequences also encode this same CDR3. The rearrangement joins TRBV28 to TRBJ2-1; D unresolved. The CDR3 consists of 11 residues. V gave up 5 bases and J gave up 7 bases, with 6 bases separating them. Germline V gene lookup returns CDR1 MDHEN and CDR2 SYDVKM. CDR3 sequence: CASSLDNEQFF. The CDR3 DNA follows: TGTGCCAGCAGTCTGGATAATGAGCAGTTCTTC.

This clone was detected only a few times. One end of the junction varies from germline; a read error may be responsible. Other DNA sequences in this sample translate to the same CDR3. The CDR3, as DNA: TGCGCCAGTAGTATAGATTTCTACGAGCAGTACTTC. Amino acids: CASSIDFYEQYF. The rearrangement joins TRBV19 to TRBJ2-7; no reliable D call. Germline V lookup: CDR1 LNHDA, CDR2 SQIVND (reference sequence). The CDR3 is 12 amino acids.

DNA for the CDR3: TGTGCCAGCAGCTTAGCAGGTTACAATCAGCCCCAGCATTTT. It specifies CASSLAGYNQPQHF. V gene TRBV7-8 combines with J gene TRBJ1-5; unclear D gene. The V gene's germline CDR1 is SGHVS and CDR2 FQNEAQ. Trimming took off 0 bases at V and 3 bases at J, with 6 bases between the two ends. This CDR3 comprises 14 residues.

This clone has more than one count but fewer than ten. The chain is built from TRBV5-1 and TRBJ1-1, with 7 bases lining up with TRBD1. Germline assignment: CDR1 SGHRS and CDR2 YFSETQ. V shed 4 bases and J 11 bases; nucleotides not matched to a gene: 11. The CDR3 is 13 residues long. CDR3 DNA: TGCGCCAGCAGCCTAGACAGGGAGCGCGCGGCTTTCTTT. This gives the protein CASSLDRERAAFF.

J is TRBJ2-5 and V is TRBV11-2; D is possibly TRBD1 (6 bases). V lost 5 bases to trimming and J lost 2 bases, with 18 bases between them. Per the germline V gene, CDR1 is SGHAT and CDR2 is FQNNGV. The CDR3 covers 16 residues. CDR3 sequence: CASSLRRGGSQETQYF. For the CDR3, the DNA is TGTGCCAGCAGCCTTCGTCGTGGGGGCAGTCAAGAGACCCAGTACTTC.

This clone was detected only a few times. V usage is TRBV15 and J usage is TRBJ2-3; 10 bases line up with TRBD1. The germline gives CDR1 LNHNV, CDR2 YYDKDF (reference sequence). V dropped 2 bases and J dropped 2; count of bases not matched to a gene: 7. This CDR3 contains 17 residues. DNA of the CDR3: TGTGCCACCAGCAGACGACAGGGGGCCGGTCTCACAGATACGCAGTATTTT. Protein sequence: CATSRRQGAGLTDTQYF.

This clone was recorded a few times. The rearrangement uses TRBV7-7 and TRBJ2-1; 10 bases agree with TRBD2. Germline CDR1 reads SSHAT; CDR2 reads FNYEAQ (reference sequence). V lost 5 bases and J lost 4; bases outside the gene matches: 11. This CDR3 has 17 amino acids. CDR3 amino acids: CASSPAASGSGYNEQFF. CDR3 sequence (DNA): TGTGCCAGCAGCCCCGCGGCTAGCGGGAGTGGGTACAATGAGCAGTTCTTC.

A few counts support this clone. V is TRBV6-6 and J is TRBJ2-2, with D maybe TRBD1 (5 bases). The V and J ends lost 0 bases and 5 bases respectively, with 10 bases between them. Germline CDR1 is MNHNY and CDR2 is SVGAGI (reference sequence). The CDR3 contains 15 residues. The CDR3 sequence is CASSYSGQSTGELFF. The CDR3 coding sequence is TGTGCCAGCAGTTACTCCGGACAATCTACCGGGGAGCTGTTTTTT.

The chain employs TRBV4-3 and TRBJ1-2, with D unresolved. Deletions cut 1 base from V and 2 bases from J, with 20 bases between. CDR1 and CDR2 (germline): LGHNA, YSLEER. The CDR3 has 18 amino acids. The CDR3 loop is CASSQAFPPQTVNYGYTF. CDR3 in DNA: TGCGCCAGCAGCCAAGCCTTTCCACCCCAGACCGTGAACTATGGCTACACCTTC.

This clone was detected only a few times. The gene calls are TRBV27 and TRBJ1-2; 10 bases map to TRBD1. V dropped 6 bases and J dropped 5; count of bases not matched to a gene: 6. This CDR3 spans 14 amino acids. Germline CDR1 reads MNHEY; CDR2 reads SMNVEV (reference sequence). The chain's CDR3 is CASRPTGGRYGYTF. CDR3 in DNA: TGTGCCAGCAGGCCGACAGGGGGCAGGTATGGCTACACCTTC.

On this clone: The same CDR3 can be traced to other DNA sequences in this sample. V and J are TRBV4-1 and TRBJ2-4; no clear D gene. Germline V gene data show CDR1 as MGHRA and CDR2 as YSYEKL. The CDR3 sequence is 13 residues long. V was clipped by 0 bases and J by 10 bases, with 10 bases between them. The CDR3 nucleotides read TGCGCCAGCAGCCAAGATCCAATGGAAATTCAGTACTTC. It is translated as CASSQDPMEIQYF.

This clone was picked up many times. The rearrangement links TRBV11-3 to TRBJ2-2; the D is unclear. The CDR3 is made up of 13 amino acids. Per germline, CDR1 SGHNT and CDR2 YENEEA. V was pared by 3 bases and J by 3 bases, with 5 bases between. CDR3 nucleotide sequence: TGTGCCAGCAGCTTCCTCGACACCGGGGAGCTGTTTTTT. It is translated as CASSFLDTGELFF.

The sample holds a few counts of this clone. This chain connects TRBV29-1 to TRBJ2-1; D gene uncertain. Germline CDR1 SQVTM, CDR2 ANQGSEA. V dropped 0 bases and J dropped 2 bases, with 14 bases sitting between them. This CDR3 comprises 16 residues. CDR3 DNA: TGCAGCGTTGAAGATTTGAACAGCGATGCCTACAATGAGCAGTTCTTC. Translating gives CSVEDLNSDAYNEQFF.

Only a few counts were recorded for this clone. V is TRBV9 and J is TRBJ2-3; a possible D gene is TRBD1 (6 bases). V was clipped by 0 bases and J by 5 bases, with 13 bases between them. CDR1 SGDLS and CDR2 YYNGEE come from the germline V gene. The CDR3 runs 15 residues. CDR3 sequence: CASSVGGRGEDTQYF. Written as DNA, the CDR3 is TGTGCCAGCAGCGTAGGTGGCAGGGGTGAAGATACGCAGTATTTT.

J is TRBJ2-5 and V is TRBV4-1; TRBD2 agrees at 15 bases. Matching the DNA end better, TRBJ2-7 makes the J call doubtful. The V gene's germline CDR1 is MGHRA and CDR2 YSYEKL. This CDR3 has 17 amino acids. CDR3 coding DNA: TGCGCCAGCAGCCAAGAAAGGAGGGGACTAGCGGGAGGCGAGCAGTACTTC. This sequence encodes CASSQERRGLAGGEQYF.

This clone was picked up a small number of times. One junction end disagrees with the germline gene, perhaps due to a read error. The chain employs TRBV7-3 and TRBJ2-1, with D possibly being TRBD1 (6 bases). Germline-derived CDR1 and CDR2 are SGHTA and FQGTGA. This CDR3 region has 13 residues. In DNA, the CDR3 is TGTGCTAGCAGCTTATCTGAGGGGGATGAGCAGTTCTTC. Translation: CASSLSEGDEQFF.

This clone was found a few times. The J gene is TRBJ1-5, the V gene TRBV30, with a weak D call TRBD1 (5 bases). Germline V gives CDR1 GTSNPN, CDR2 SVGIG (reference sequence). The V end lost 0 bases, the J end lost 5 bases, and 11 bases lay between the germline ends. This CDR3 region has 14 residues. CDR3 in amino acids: CAWSVRVGDQPQHF. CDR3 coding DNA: TGTGCCTGGAGTGTACGGGTGGGGGATCAGCCCCAGCATTTT.

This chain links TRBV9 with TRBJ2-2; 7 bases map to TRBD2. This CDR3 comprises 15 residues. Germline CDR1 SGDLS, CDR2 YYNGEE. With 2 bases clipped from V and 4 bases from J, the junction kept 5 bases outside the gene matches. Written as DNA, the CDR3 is TGTGCCAGCAGCGTGACTAGCCATTCCACCGGGGAGCTGTTTTTT. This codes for CASSVTSHSTGELFF.

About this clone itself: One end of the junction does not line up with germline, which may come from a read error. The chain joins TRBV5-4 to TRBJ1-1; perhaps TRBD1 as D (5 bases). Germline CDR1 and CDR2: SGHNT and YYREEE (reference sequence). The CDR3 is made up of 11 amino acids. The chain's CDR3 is CASSLAGNAFF. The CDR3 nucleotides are TGCGCCAGCAGCTTGGCAGGGAACGCTTTCTTT.

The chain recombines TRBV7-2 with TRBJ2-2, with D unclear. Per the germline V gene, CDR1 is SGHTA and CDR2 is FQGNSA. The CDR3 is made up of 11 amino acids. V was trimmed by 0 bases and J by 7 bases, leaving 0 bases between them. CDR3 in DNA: TGTGCCAGCAGCTTAGCCGGGGAGCTGTTTTTT. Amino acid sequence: CASSLAGELFF.

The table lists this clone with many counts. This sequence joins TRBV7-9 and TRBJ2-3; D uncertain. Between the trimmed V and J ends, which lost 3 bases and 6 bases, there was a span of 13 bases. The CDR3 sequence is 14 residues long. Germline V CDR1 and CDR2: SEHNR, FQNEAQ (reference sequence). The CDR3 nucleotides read TGTGCCAGCAGCTTCACCATAAGTTCCGATACGCAGTATTTT. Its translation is CASSFTISSDTQYF. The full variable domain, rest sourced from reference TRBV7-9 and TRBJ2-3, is DTGVSQNPRHKITKRGQNVTFRCDPISEHNRLYWYRQTLGQGPEFLTYFQNEAQLEKSRLLSDRFSAERPKGSFSTLEIQRTEQGDSAMYLCASSFTISSDTQYFGPGTRLTVL.